This record covers a single T cell receptor (beta chain). The sample comes from a study of graft-versus-host responses after intestinal transplantation. The method was immunoSEQ multiplex PCR; TCRdb's version includes in-frame clones alone and lacks a portion of them. The sample lists about 9,700 clones, roughly 38% occurring once. Labeling with CFSE marked some 200,000 responder cells, which were plated with some 200,000 irradiated, violet-dye-labeled stimulator cells. Per germline, CDR1 MGHRA and CDR2 YSYEKL. This CDR3 comprises 15 residues. V lost 4 bases and J lost 5; bases outside the gene matches: 6.

The clonotype comes from a human patient who received an intestinal transplant. The chain is built from TRBV4-1 and TRBJ2-1; TRBD1 matches at 9 bases. The sequencing used alloreactive CD8+ T cells from a mixed lymphocyte reaction culture, collected before intestinal transplant. Regarding subset: CFSE-low proliferating T cells sorted from approximately six-day pre-transplant mixed lymphocyte reaction (GvH or HvG direction). CDR3 amino acids: CASSPRDRVNNEQFF. CDR3 DNA: TGCGCCAGCAGCCCCCGGGACAGGGTTAACAATGAGCAGTTCTTC.